The next 7 T cell receptor beta chains were all read from a single sample in a study of regulatory T cells. Amplification used 52 TRBV primers and 13 TRBJ primers. Sequencing was performed with immunoSEQ multiplex PCR; in TCRdb, only in-frame clones are kept and a portion is missing. Of approximately 37,000 clones detected, approximately 91% appear once; the ten largest clones hold 2.4%. Their antigens are not known. Study results and caveats: In CD3G-deficient patients, conventional CD4+ T cells were enriched for hydrophobic CDR3 residues at positions 6 and 7.

The sequencing input was conventional CD4+ T cells sorted from blood. The receptors here all came from a young adult with CD3G deficiency.

This clone was detected only once. The chain uses TRBV11-2 and TRBJ2-2; TRBD1 aligns across 7 bases. The CDR3 runs 14 residues. Germline trimming cut 2 bases from V and 8 bases from J; bases unmatched to any gene: 5. The germline gives CDR1 SGHAT, CDR2 FQNNGV. The CDR3, as DNA: TGTGCCAGCAGCTTACCGACAGGGTCGGGGGAGCTGTTTTTT. It codes for CASSLPTGSGELFF.

This chain joins TRBV1 and TRBJ2-3; TRBD2, as called in the table, went unchecked against the DNA. TRBV1 is a pseudogene segment. This CDR3 has 16 residues. CDR3 DNA: TGCACCAGCAGCCAACCCCGGAGCAGTAGCACAGATACGCAGTATTTT. As protein: CTSSQPRSSSTDTQYF.

The chain employs TRBV18 and TRBJ1-1, with D maybe TRBD1 (5 bases). V dropped 3 bases and J dropped 1 base, with 6 bases sitting between them. The CDR3 runs to 13 residues. In germline, CDR1 is KGHSH, CDR2 LQKENI. In DNA form, the CDR3 reads TGTGCCAGCTCACCCCAGGGGAACACTGAAGCTTTCTTT. This encodes CASSPQGNTEAFF.

This clone was counted only a few times. The V and J genes are TRBV28 and TRBJ2-7, with D perhaps matching TRBD1 (5 bases). Trimming stripped 7 bases from V and 0 bases from J, with 13 bases between. The CDR3 is 14 amino acids. Germline values: CDR1 MDHEN, CDR2 SYDVKM. The DNA of the CDR3 is TGTGCCAGCACAAGACAGAGATCCTCCTACGAGCAGTACTTC. It codes for CASTRQRSSYEQYF.

V usage is TRBV5-1 and J usage is TRBJ1-1; the D gene is possibly TRBD1 (5 bases). The CDR3 is 14 residues long. Germline V lookup: CDR1 SGHRS, CDR2 YFSETQ. Trimming removed 4 bases at V and 7 bases at J, with 17 bases between. The CDR3 here is CASSPTGGSIEAFF. The CDR3 region has the DNA TGCGCCAGCAGCCCGACGGGGGGAAGTATTGAAGCTTTCTTT. The complete variable domain, with remaining parts taken from reference TRBV5-1 and TRBJ1-1, reads KAGVTQTPRYLIKTRGQQVTLSCSPISGHRSVSWYQQTPGQGLQFLFEYFSETQRNKGNFPGRFSGRQFSNSRSEMNVSTLELGDSALYLCASSPTGGSIEAFFGQGTRLTVV.

This chain joins TRBV28 and TRBJ2-3; perhaps TRBD1 as D (6 bases). There are 15 residues in the CDR3. Germline V gene lookup returns CDR1 MDHEN and CDR2 SYDVKM. Trimming pared 5 bases from V and 2 bases from J, leaving 14 bases between. The CDR3: CASSEQGAFTDTQYF. The CDR3 DNA follows: TGTGCCAGCAGTGAACAGGGAGCGTTCACAGATACGCAGTATTTT.

This clone has only a few counts. The V call is TRBV28, the J call TRBJ1-2; D remains unclear. Germline values: CDR1 MDHEN, CDR2 SYDVKM. With 3 bases removed from V and 2 bases from J, the gap between germline ends came to 7 bases. The CDR3 has 13 amino acids. CDR3 residues: CASSFETNYGYTF. Written as DNA, the CDR3 is TGTGCCAGCAGTTTCGAGACCAACTATGGCTACACCTTC.